This is a list of T cell receptor beta chains from one sample in a study of radiation and T cells in renal cell carcinoma. Assay: immunoSEQ multiplex PCR; the TCRdb copy retains only in-frame clones and omits some. The sample has approximately 120,000 clones, around 85% seen once. Specimen: blood, collected from a patient whose treatment included radiotherapy and nephrectomy. These receptors were collected from a man in his forties or fifties with renal cell carcinoma. The CDR3 runs from the conserved cysteine through the conserved F or W. The order of the fields is J gene, V gene, clone size, D gene, CDR3 protein, CDR3 DNA. D genes are given only for firm matches. Expanded clones get a size class; other rows say once, few or many, or leave the size out.

J gene: TRBJ2-1; V gene: TRBV6-6; clone size: .; D gene: TRBD2; CDR3 protein: CASSSTSGTYNEQFF; CDR3 DNA: TGTGCCAGCAGTTCTACTAGCGGGACCTACAATGAGCAGTTCTTC
J gene: TRBJ1-2; V gene: TRBV2; clone size: few; D gene: TRBD1; CDR3 protein: CASRLDRGRELNYGYTF; CDR3 DNA: TGTGCCAGCAGACTCGACAGGGGGCGCGAGCTTAACTATGGCTACACCTTC
J gene: TRBJ1-3; V gene: TRBV18; clone size: .; D gene: .; CDR3 protein: CASSPKEYQVGGNTIYF; CDR3 DNA: TGTGCCAGCTCACCAAAGGAATATCAGGTTGGGGGAAACACCATATATTTT
J gene: TRBJ2-2; V gene: TRBV11-3; clone size: .; D gene: TRBD2; CDR3 protein: CASSPRLARLRELFF; CDR3 DNA: TGTGCCAGCAGCCCTCGACTAGCGCGTCTCAGGGAGCTGTTTTTT
J gene: TRBJ1-1; V gene: TRBV4-3; clone size: few; D gene: .; CDR3 protein: CASSQVRDTEAFF; CDR3 DNA: TGCGCCAGCAGCCAAGTCCGGGACACTGAAGCTTTCTTT
J gene: TRBJ2-7; V gene: TRBV7-2; clone size: .; D gene: .; CDR3 protein: CASSLVLGSEQYF; CDR3 DNA: TGTGCCAGCAGCTTAGTGTTGGGGAGCGAGCAGTACTTC
J gene: TRBJ2-5; V gene: TRBV4-3; clone size: .; D gene: .; CDR3 protein: CASSQEETQYF; CDR3 DNA: TGCGCCAGCAGCCAGGAAGAGACCCAGTACTTC
J gene: TRBJ2-1; V gene: TRBV18; clone size: .; D gene: .; CDR3 protein: CASSPGTYYNEQFF; CDR3 DNA: TGTGCCAGCTCACCAGGGACCTACTACAATGAGCAGTTCTTC
J gene: TRBJ1-4; V gene: TRBV6-5; clone size: few; D gene: TRBD1; CDR3 protein: CASSYGTGKKLFF; CDR3 DNA: TGTGCCAGCAGTTACGGGACAGGGAAAAAACTGTTTTTT
J gene: TRBJ1-5; V gene: TRBV6-5; clone size: .; D gene: .; CDR3 protein: CASSPSFNQPQHF; CDR3 DNA: TGTGCCAGCAGCCCGTCCTTCAATCAGCCCCAGCATTTT
J gene: TRBJ1-1; V gene: TRBV2; clone size: .; D gene: .; CDR3 protein: CASSKGQNTEAFF; CDR3 DNA: TGTGCCAGCAGTAAAGGACAGAACACTGAAGCTTTCTTT
J gene: TRBJ1-1; V gene: TRBV2; clone size: .; D gene: TRBD1; CDR3 protein: CASSRETNTGGGRAFF; CDR3 DNA: TGTGCCAGCAGCCGGGAAACTAATACAGGGGGCGGGCGAGCTTTCTTT
J gene: TRBJ1-1; V gene: TRBV2; clone size: .; D gene: .; CDR3 protein: CASSEGQGAGTEAFF; CDR3 DNA: TGTGCCAGCAGTGAAGGTCAAGGGGCGGGCACTGAAGCTTTCTTT